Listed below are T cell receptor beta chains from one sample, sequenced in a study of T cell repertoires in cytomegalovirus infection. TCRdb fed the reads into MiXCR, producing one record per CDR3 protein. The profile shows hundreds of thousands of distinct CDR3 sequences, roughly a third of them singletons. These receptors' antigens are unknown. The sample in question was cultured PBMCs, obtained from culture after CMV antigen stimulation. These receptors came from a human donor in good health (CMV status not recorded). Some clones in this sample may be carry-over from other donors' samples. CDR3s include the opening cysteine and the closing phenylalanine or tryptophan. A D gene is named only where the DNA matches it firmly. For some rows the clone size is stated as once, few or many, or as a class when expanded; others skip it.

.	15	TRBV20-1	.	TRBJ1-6	CSARGTSGGDSPLYF	TGCAGTGCCCGGGGGACGTCGGGAGGGGATTCACCCCTCTACTTT
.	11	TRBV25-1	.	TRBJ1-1	CASWGTGEAFF	TGTGCCAGCTGGGGTACGGGTGAAGCTTTCTTT
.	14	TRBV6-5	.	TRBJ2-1	CASSYSWASNEQFF	TGTGCCAGCAGTTACTCCTGGGCGAGCAATGAGCAGTTCTTC
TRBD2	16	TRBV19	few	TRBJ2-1	CASSIRAGGTNNEQFF	TGTGCCAGTAGTATAAGGGCGGGAGGAACTAACAATGAGCAGTTCTTC
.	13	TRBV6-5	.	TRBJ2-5	CASSYGGEETQYF	TGTGCCAGCAGTTACGGTGGGGAGGAGACCCAGTACTTC
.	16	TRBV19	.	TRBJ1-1	CASRGLLRQFNTEAFF	TGTGCCAGTAGAGGGTTGTTACGGCAGTTTAACACTGAAGCTTTCTTT
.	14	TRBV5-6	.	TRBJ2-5	CASSPTGKLETQYF	TGTGCCAGCAGCCCGACAGGAAAGTTAGAGACCCAGTACTTC
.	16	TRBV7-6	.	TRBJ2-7	CASSQGLSALGSEQYF	TGTGCCAGCAGCCAGGGGTTGAGCGCGCTAGGGTCCGAGCAGTACTTC
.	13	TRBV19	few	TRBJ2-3	CASSMGRSDTQYF	TGTGCCAGTAGTATGGGACGCAGCGATACGCAGTATTTT
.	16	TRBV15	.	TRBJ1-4	CATSRDGLRQNEKLFF	TGTGCCACCAGCAGAGATGGCCTCCGACAAAATGAAAAACTGTTTTTT
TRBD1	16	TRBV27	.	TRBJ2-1	CASKGAPLGSYNEQFF	TGTGCCAGCAAGGGGGCCCCGTTGGGCTCCTACAATGAGCAGTTCTTC
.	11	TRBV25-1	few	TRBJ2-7	CASTYGSEQYF	TGTGCCAGCACCTACGGGTCCGAGCAGTACTTC
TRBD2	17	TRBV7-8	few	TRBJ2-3	CASSLTSGRALTDTQYF	TGTGCCAGCAGCCTGACTAGCGGGAGGGCCCTCACAGATACGCAGTATTTT
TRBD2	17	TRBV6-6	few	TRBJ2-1	CASSSSLREIGYNEQFF	TGTGCCAGCAGTTCCAGTCTGCGGGAGATTGGTTACAATGAGCAGTTCTTC
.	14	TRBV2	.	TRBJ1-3	CASSGPVSGNTIYF	TGTGCCAGCAGTGGCCCCGTCTCTGGAAACACCATATATTTT
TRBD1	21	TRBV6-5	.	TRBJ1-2	CASSYSVGGFRRGRRVYGYTF	TGTGCCAGCAGTTACTCGGTCGGTGGTTTTCGAAGGGGGCGCCGGGTCTATGGCTACACCTTC
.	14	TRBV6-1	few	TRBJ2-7	CASSKWDGTYEQYF	TGTGCCAGCAGTAAGTGGGACGGAACCTACGAGCAGTACTTC
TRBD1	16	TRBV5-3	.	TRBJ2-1	CASSISTGASYNEQFF	TGTGCCAGCAGCATTTCGACAGGGGCCTCCTACAATGAGCAGTTCTTC
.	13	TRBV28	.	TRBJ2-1	CASSLETGYGQFF	TGTGCCAGCAGTTTAGAGACAGGCTATGGTCAGTTCTTC
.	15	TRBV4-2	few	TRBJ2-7	CASSQDRDLSYEQYF	TGTGCCAGCAGCCAAGACAGGGACCTCTCCTACGAGCAGTACTTC